This is a list of T cell receptor beta chains from one sample in a study of vaccination effects on CD4 cells after COVID-19. Their antigen targets remain unknown. Data came from immunoSEQ multiplex PCR; TCRdb stores just in-frame clones and leaves some out. This repertoire shows roughly 61,000 clones, 81% found once; its top ten account for about 2.5%. The sequencing used CD4+ T cells from PBMCs cultured with HCoV-229E spike peptides, collected before COVID-19 vaccination. These receptors were collected from a human donor who received a COVID-19 vaccine. Each CDR3 is given with its conserved first and last residue. Each record gives: V gene, D gene, J gene, clone size, CDR3 DNA, CDR3 protein. The D gene is left open where the match is weak. A row's size may be missing; if present it is once, few, many or a size class.

>TRBV5-8|-|TRBJ2-1|-
TGTGCCAGCAGTTTCCGTGGGGGGTCCTACAATGAGCAGTTCTTC
CASSFRGGSYNEQFF
>TRBV24-1|TRBD1|TRBJ1-2|-
TGTGCCACCAGTGATCCTGGGACAGGGGGCACCTATGGCTACACCTTC
CATSDPGTGGTYGYTF
>TRBV9|-|TRBJ1-3|-
TGTGCCAGCAGCATCAACCCGGGACCGATCTCTGGAAACACCATATATTTT
CASSINPGPISGNTIYF
>TRBV27|-|TRBJ1-2|-
TGTGCCAGCAGCCCTGGGGGGAGCTATGGCTACACCTTC
CASSPGGSYGYTF
>TRBV27|-|TRBJ2-1|-
TGTGCCAGCAGTCCACAGGGAGTCTCGGGCCGTACATACAATGAGCAGTTCTTC
CASSPQGVSGRTYNEQFF
>TRBV18|TRBD1|TRBJ1-4|few
TGTGCCAGCTCTCGGGACAGGGGGCTTTACGATGAAAAACTGTTTTTT
CASSRDRGLYDEKLFF
>TRBV6-2/TRBV6-3|-|TRBJ1-3|-
TGTGCCAGCAGTTACCGGGATTCCTCTGGAAACACCATATATTTT
CASSYRDSSGNTIYF
>TRBV27|-|TRBJ2-1|few
TGTGCCAGCAGTTGGACCTCACGGGGAGCTTACAATGAGCAGTTCTTC
CASSWTSRGAYNEQFF
>TRBV7-2|-|TRBJ1-3|-
TGTGCCAGCTCAAAGGGTGAACTAACTGGAAACACCATATATTTT
CASSKGELTGNTIYF
>TRBV6-2/TRBV6-3|-|TRBJ2-5|-
TGTGCCAGCAGCAGTCTTCAACAAGAGACCCAGTACTTC
CASSSLQQETQYF
>TRBV9|-|TRBJ2-5|-
TGTGCCAGCAGCGGTGGGCCGAGCGCGGAGACCCAGTACTTC
CASSGGPSAETQYF
>TRBV2|TRBD2|TRBJ2-5|once
TGTGCCAGCAGTCAAGGGGGACTAGCGGAGACCCAGTACTTC
CASSQGGLAETQYF
>TRBV27|TRBD2|TRBJ2-1|-
TGTGCCAGCAGACTAGCGGGGGGTTACAATGAGCAGTTCTTC
CASRLAGGYNEQFF
>TRBV7-2|TRBD1|TRBJ2-2|-
TGTGCCAGCAGCACGACAGGGGGCGCGCTCACCGGGGAGCTGTTTTTT
CASSTTGGALTGELFF
>TRBV18|-|TRBJ2-5|-
TGTGCCAGCTCACTAACACAGGGAGGGGAGACCCAGTACTTC
CASSLTQGGETQYF
>TRBV6-5|TRBD1|TRBJ1-5|-
TGTGCCAGCAGTTACGGACAGGGGGTGGATCAGCCCCAGCATTTT
CASSYGQGVDQPQHF
>TRBV5-1|-|TRBJ2-3|-
TGCGCCAGCAGCTTGGATGATGGGGGATCAGATACGCAGTATTTT
CASSLDDGGSDTQYF
>TRBV3-1/TRBV3-2|-|TRBJ1-2|-
TGTGCCAGCAGCCAGGTACAGGGTAGCTATGGCTACACCTTC
CASSQVQGSYGYTF